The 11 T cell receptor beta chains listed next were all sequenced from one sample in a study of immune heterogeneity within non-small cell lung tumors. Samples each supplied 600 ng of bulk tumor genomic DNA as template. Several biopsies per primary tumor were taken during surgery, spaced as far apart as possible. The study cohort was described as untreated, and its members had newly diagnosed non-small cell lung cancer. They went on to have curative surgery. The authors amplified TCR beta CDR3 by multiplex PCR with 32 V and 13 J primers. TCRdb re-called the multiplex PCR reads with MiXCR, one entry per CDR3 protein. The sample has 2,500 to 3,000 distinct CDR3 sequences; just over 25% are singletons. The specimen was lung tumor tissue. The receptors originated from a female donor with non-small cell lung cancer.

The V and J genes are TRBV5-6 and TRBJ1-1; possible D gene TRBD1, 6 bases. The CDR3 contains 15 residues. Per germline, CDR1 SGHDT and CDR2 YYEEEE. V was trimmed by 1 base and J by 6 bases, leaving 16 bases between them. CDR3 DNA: TGTGCCAGCAGCTTGTTGCGGGGGGCGAGCCCTGAAGCTTTCTTT. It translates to CASSLLRGASPEAFF.

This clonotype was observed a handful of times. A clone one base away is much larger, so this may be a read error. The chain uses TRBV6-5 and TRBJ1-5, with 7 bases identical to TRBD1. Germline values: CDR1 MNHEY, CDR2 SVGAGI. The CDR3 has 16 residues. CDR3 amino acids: CAISYHKRGPNQPQHF. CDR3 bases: TGTGCCATCAGTTATCATAAAAGGGGGCCCAATCAGCCCCAGCATTTT.

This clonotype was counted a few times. This CDR3 is CASTAWGRDTEAFF. As DNA, the CDR3 is TGTGCCAGTACCGCTTGGGGGAGAGACACTGAAGCTTTCTTT. J is TRBJ1-1 and V is TRBV19, with a tentative D call TRBD1 (5 bases). Trimming removed 7 bases from V and 3 bases from J, with 15 bases in between. The CDR3 extends over 14 amino acids. Germline lookup yields CDR1 LNHDA and CDR2 SQIVND (reference sequence).

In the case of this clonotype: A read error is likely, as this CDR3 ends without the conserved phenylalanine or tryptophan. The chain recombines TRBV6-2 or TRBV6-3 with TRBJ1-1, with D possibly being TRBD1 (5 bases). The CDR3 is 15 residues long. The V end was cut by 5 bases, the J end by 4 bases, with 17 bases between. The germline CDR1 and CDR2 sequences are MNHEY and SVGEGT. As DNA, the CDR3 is TGTGCCAGCAGTGGGGCAGGGATCGTGTTCACTGAAGCTTTCGTT. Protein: CASSGAGIVFTEAFV.

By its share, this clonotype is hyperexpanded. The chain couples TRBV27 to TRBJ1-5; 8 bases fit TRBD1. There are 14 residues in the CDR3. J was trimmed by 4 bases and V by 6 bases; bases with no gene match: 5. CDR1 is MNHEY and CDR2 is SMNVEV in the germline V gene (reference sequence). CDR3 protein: CASRRQGTNQPQHF. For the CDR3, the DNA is TGTGCCAGCAGACGACAGGGGACTAATCAGCCCCAGCATTTT.

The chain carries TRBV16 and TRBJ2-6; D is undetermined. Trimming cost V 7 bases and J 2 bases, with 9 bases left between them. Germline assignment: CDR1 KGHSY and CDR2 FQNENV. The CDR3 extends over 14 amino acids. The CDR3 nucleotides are TGTGCCAGCACCTCACTCACTGGGGCCAACGTCCTGACTTTC. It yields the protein CASTSLTGANVLTF.

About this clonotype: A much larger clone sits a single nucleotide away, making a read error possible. The CDR3 DNA sequence: TGTGCCAGCAGTGACGTGAGGACTAGCGGGTCCAATGAGCAGTTCTTC. Translating it yields CASSDVRTSGSNEQFF. This chain links TRBV28 with TRBJ2-1; 11 bases fit TRBD2. Germline CDR1 is MDHEN and CDR2 is SYDVKM. The length of the CDR3 is 16 residues. J gave up 6 bases and V 5 bases, and 9 bases lay outside the gene matches.

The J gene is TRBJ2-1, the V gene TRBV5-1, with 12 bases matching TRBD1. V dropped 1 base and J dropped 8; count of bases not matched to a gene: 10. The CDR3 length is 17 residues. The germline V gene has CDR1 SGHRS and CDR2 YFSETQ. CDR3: CASSLSDGTGGLDEQFF. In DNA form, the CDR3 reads TGCGCCAGCAGCTTGAGTGATGGGACAGGGGGCTTAGATGAGCAGTTCTTC.

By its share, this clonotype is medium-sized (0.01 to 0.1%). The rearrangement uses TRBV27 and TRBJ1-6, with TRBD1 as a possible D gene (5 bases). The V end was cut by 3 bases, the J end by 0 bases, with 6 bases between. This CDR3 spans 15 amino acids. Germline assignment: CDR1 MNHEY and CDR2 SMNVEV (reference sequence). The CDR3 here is CASSFDSSYNSPLHF. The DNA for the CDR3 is TGTGCCAGCAGTTTCGACAGCTCCTATAATTCACCCCTCCACTTT.

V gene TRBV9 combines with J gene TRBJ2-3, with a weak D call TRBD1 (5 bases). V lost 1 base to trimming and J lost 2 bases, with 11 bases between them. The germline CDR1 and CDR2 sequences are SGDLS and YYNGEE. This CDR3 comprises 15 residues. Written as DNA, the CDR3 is TGTGCCAGCAGCGTAAGGGGTAGCTTCACAGATACGCAGTATTTT. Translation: CASSVRGSFTDTQYF.

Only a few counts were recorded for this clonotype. The CDR3 protein is CASRAGRTGFTGELFF. The CDR3 DNA follows: TGTGCCAGCCGTGCCGGACGTACAGGGTTCACCGGGGAGCTGTTTTTT. V and J are TRBV18 and TRBJ2-2, with a possible D match to TRBD1 (6 bases). CDR1 and CDR2 from the germline V gene are KGHSH and LQKENI. V lost 8 bases to trimming and J lost 4 bases, with 20 bases between them. CDR3 length equals 16 residues.